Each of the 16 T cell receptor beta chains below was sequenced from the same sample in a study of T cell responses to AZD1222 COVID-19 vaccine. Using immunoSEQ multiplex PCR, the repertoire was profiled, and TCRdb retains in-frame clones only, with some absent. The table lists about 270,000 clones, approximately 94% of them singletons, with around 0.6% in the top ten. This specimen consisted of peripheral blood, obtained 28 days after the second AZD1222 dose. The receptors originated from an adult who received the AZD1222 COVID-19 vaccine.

The CDR3 bases are TGTGCCAGCAGCTCTCAGGACAGGACCACCGGGGAGCTGTTTTTT. As protein: CASSSQDRTTGELFF. The J gene is TRBJ2-2, the V gene TRBV5-4; 7 nucleotides line up with TRBD1. This CDR3 contains 15 residues. Trimming at V came to 3 bases and at J to 4 bases, leaving 6 bases not matched to a gene. Germline-derived CDR1 and CDR2 are SGHNT and YYREEE (reference sequence).

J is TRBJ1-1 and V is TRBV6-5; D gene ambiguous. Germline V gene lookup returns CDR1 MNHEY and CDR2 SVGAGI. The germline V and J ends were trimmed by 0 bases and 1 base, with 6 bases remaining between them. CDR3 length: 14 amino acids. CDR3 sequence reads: CASSYSSENTEAFF. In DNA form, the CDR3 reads TGTGCCAGCAGTTACTCATCGGAGAACACTGAAGCTTTCTTT.

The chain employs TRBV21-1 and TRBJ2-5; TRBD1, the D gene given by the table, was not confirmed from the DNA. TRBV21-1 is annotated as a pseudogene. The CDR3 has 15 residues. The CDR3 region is CASSKARIPGETQYF. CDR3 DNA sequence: TGTGCCAGCAGCAAAGCTCGGATCCCAGGGGAGACCCAGTACTTC.

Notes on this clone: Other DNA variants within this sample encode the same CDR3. CDR3 region: CASSLNTGELFF. CDR3 nucleotide sequence: TGTGCCAGCAGTTTAAACACCGGGGAGCTGTTTTTT. The chain combines TRBV28 with TRBJ2-2; D remains ambiguous. The CDR3 consists of 12 residues. Germline CDR1 reads MDHEN; CDR2 reads SYDVKM. V shed 2 bases and J shed 2 bases, with 0 bases lying between them.

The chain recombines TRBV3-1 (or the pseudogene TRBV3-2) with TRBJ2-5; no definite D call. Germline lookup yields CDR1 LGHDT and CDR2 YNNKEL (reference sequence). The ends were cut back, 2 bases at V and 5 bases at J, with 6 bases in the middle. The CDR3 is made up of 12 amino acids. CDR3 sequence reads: CASSQMKETQYF. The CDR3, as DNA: TGTGCCAGCAGCCAAATGAAGGAGACCCAGTACTTC.

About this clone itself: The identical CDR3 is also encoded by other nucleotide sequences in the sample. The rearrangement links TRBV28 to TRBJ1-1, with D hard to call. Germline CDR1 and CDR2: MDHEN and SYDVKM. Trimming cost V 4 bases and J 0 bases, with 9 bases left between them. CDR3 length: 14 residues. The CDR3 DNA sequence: TGTGCCAGCAGTTCATCCGGGCTGAACACTGAAGCTTTCTTT. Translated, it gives CASSSSGLNTEAFF. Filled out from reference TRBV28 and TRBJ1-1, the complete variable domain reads DVKVTQSSRYLVKRTGEKVFLECVQDMDHENMFWYRQDPGLGLRLIYFSYDVKMKEKGDIPEGYSVSREKKERFSLILESASTNQTSMYLCASSSSGLNTEAFFGQGTRLTVV.

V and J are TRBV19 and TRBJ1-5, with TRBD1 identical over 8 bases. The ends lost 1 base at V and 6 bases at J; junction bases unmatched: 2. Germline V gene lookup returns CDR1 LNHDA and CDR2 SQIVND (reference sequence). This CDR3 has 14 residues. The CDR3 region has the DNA TGTGCCAGTAGTATAGGGACAGGGCGTCAGCCCCAGCATTTT. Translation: CASSIGTGRQPQHF.

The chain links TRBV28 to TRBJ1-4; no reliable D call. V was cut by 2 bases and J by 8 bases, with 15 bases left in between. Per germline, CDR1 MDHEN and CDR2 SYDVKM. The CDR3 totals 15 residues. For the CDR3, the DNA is TGTGCCAGCAGTTTAAGGGCCGCAGAGCGAGAAAAACTGTTTTTT. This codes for CASSLRAAEREKLFF. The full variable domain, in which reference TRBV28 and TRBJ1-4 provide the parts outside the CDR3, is DVKVTQSSRYLVKRTGEKVFLECVQDMDHENMFWYRQDPGLGLRLIYFSYDVKMKEKGDIPEGYSVSREKKERFSLILESASTNQTSMYLCASSLRAAEREKLFFGSGTQLSVL.

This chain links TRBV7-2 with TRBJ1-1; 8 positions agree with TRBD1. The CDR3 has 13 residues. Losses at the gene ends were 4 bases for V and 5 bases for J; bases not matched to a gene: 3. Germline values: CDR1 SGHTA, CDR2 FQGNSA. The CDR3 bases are TGTGCCAGCAGCTCCAGGACAGGGACTGAAGCTTTCTTT. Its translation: CASSSRTGTEAFF.

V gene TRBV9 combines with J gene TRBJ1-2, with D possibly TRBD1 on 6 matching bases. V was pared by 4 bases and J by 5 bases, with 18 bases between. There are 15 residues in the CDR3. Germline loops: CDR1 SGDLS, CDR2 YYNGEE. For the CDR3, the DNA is TGTGCCAGCAGCACGATAGACCGAGGGGGGTATGGCTACACCTTC. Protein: CASSTIDRGGYGYTF.

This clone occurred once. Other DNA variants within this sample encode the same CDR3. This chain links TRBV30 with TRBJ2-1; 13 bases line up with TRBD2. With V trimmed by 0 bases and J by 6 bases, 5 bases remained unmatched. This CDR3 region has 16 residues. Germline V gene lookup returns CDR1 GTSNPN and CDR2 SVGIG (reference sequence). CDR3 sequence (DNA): TGTGCCTGGAGTGTCCGCGGACTAGCGGGAGCCAATGAGCAGTTCTTC. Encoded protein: CAWSVRGLAGANEQFF.

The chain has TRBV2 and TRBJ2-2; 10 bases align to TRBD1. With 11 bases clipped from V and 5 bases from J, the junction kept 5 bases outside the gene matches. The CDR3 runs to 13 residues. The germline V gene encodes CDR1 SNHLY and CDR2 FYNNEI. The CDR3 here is CASGTGVTGELFF. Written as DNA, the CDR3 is TGTGCCTCCGGGACAGGGGTTACCGGGGAGCTGTTTTTT.

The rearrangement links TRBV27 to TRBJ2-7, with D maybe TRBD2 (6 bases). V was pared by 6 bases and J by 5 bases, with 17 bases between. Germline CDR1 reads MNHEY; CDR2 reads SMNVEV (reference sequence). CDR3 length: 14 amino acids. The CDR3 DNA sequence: TGTGCCAGCAGGAGGGAGGTAGGGAGCGACGAGCAGTACTTC. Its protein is CASRREVGSDEQYF.

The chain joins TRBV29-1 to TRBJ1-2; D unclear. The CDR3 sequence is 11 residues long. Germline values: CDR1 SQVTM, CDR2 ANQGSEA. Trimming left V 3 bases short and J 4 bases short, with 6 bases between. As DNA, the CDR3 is TGCAGCGTTGATGGAGGCTATGGCTACACCTTC. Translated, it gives CSVDGGYGYTF. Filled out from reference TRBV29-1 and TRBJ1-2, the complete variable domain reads SAVISQKPSRDICQRGTSLTIQCQVDSQVTMMFWYRQQPGQSLTLIATANQGSEATYESGFVIDKFPISRPNLTFSTLTVSNMSPEDSSIYLCSVDGGYGYTFGSGTRLTVV.

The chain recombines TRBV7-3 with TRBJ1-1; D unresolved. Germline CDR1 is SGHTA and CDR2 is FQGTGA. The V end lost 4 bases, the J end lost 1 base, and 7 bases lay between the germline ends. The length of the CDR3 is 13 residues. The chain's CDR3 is CASSWAKNTEAFF. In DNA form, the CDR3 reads TGTGCCAGCAGCTGGGCGAAGAACACTGAAGCTTTCTTT.

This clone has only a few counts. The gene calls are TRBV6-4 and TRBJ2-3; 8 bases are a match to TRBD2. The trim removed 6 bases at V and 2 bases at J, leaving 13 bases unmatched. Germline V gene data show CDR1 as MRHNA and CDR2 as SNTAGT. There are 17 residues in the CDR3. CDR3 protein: CASRTILDGGATDTQYF. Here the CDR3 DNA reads TGTGCCAGCAGAACGATCCTTGACGGGGGGGCCACAGATACGCAGTATTTT.